This TCR beta chain was identified during a study of CD8+CD57+ T cells in acquired aplastic anemia. TCR beta VDJ and CDR3 profiles were obtained from a genomic DNA template. TCRdb redid the calling of the reads with MiXCR, one entry per CDR3 protein. The top ten hold under 1.5% of the sample, which has roughly 280,000 distinct CDR3 sequences, 45% to 65% seen once. Germline assignment: CDR1 SNHLY and CDR2 FYNNEI. Trimming pared 11 bases from V and 2 bases from J, leaving 15 bases between. CDR3 length equals 13 residues. In this sample, this clonotype turned up many times. Whoever was chosen for sequencing had shown CD8+CD57+ cell expansion by flow cytometry. Patients had undergone no therapy by the time their blood was sampled.

V usage is TRBV2 and J usage is TRBJ2-5, with D perhaps TRBD2 (5 bases). The sequencing input was sorted CD4+, CD8+, or CD8+CD57+ T cells (not recorded which) from PBMCs. The receptor was derived from a human donor with aplastic anemia. CDR3 DNA sequence: TGTGCCTGCACGGGAAGTCCACAAGAGACCCAGTACTTC. Translation: CACTGSPQETQYF.